One and the same sample provided the 16 T cell receptor beta chains below, sequenced in a study of T-cell reconstitution after alpha-beta-depleted transplantation in children. TCRbeta library preparation incorporated unique molecular identifiers. TCRdb analysed the PCR reads with MiXCR anew, one entry per CDR3 protein. The sample holds hundreds of thousands of distinct CDR3 sequences; approximately 12% are singletons and the top ten take approximately 2.1%. Sequences were derived from PBMCs, mostly from graft donor cells, sampled 360 days after TCRalphabeta/CD19-depleted stem cell transplant. These receptors all come from a male patient between 5 and 17 years old who had a stem cell transplant for acute myeloid leukemia, so the T cells may come from the graft donor.

This clonotype turned up a few times. V usage is TRBV5-1 and J usage is TRBJ2-1; D ambiguous. Germline lookup yields CDR1 SGHRS and CDR2 YFSETQ. The CDR3 length is 14 residues. Between the trimmed V and J ends, which lost 0 bases and 7 bases, there was a span of 11 bases. The DNA for the CDR3 is TGCGCCAGCAGCTTGGGGCAAACCGGTAATGAGCAGTTCTTC. Encoded protein: CASSLGQTGNEQFF. Based on the CDR3 plus reference TRBV5-1 and TRBJ2-1, the full variable domain is KAGVTQTPRYLIKTRGQQVTLSCSPISGHRSVSWYQQTPGQGLQFLFEYFSETQRNKGNFPGRFSGRQFSNSRSEMNVSTLELGDSALYLCASSLGQTGNEQFFGPGTRLTVL.

V gene TRBV7-2 combines with J gene TRBJ2-5, with TRBD2 matching over 12 bases. The CDR3 totals 17 residues. J lost 4 bases, V lost 2 bases, and 8 bases had no gene match. CDR1 is SGHTA, CDR2 FQGNSA, per germline. Here the CDR3 reads CASSLLLAGGPGETQYF. The CDR3 nucleotides read TGTGCCAGCAGCTTACTGCTAGCGGGAGGGCCGGGAGAGACCCAGTACTTC.

This clonotype was counted at least ten times. This sequence joins TRBV20-1 and TRBJ1-5, with D hard to call. The CDR3 length is 12 residues. Germline V lookup: CDR1 DFQATT, CDR2 SNEGSKA (reference sequence). Between the trimmed V and J ends, which lost 3 bases and 1 base, there was a span of 4 bases. CDR3 sequence: CSASRSNQPQHF. The CDR3 DNA reads TGCAGTGCTAGCAGAAGCAATCAGCCCCAGCATTTT.

The chain links TRBV20-1 to TRBJ2-4; D not certain. CDR3 length equals 15 residues. Per germline, CDR1 DFQATT and CDR2 SNEGSKA (reference sequence). V lost 5 bases and J lost 0, with 14 bases in between. CDR3 nucleotide sequence: TGCAGTGCTGTAGCAGGTTCTCTAGCCAAAAACATTCAGTACTTC. Its protein is CSAVAGSLAKNIQYF.

This clonotype was recorded a few times. V and J are TRBV4-3 and TRBJ2-2; no firm D call. This CDR3 comprises 13 residues. The germline V gene encodes CDR1 LGHNA and CDR2 YSLEER. Between the trimmed V and J ends, which lost 5 bases and 7 bases, there was a span of 11 bases. CDR3: CASSTLVGGELFF. DNA of the CDR3: TGCGCCAGCAGCACCCTGGTCGGCGGGGAGCTGTTTTTT.

This clonotype was counted many times. This chain links TRBV6-5 with TRBJ1-1; D unresolved. The V and J ends lost 5 bases and 1 base respectively, with 11 bases between them. The germline gives CDR1 MNHEY, CDR2 SVGAGI. The CDR3 sequence is 14 residues long. CDR3 amino acids: CASSTGPRNTEAFF. The CDR3 nucleotides read TGTGCCAGCAGTACTGGACCGCGGAACACTGAAGCTTTCTTT.

This clonotype was counted a few times. The V call is TRBV7-2, the J call TRBJ2-7, with D perhaps TRBD1 (5 bases). Trimming shortened V by 5 bases and J by 0 bases, and 14 bases separated the two germline ends. CDR1 and CDR2 (germline): SGHTA, FQGNSA. There are 15 residues in the CDR3. The CDR3 nucleotides are TGTGCCAGCAGCCCGAAGACAGCCGGCTCCTACGAGCAGTACTTC. Protein sequence: CASSPKTAGSYEQYF.

This clonotype has only a few counts. The chain employs TRBV20-1 and TRBJ2-5; 9 bases fit TRBD1. The CDR3 extends over 15 amino acids. With 5 bases clipped from V and 3 bases from J, the junction kept 10 bases outside the gene matches. From germline, CDR1 is DFQATT and CDR2 SNEGSKA (reference sequence). The CDR3 reads CSARHAGQGKETQYF. In DNA form, the CDR3 reads TGCAGTGCTCGCCACGCGGGACAGGGAAAAGAGACCCAGTACTTC.

The chain combines TRBV16 with TRBJ2-7; D is undetermined. This CDR3 contains 11 residues. V was pared by 0 bases and J by 6 bases, with 3 bases between. Germline CDR1 and CDR2: KGHSY and FQNENV. The DNA for the CDR3 is TGTGCCAGCAGCCAATCGCTCGAGCAGTACTTC. The encoded protein is CASSQSLEQYF.

This clonotype was seen a handful of times. V gene TRBV20-1 combines with J gene TRBJ2-5; the match to TRBD1 covers 7 bases. In germline, CDR1 is DFQATT, CDR2 SNEGSKA (reference sequence). The CDR3 spans 13 residues. V was clipped by 4 bases and J by 2 bases; unmatched bases: 4. The CDR3: CSATQGRQETQYF. The CDR3 DNA follows: TGCAGTGCTACACAGGGGCGTCAAGAGACCCAGTACTTC.

J is TRBJ2-3 and V is TRBV4-3; tentative D call: TRBD2 (6 bases). The ends were cut back, 1 base at V and 6 bases at J, with 14 bases in the middle. This CDR3 contains 15 residues. Per germline, CDR1 LGHNA and CDR2 YSLEER. The DNA for the CDR3 is TGCGCCAGCAGCCAAGGTTGGCGGGGCGGGGATACGCAGTATTTT. Translating it yields CASSQGWRGGDTQYF.

This clonotype occurred a few times. This chain uses TRBV7-2 with TRBJ2-1; 12 bases fit TRBD2. Germline assignment: CDR1 SGHTA and CDR2 FQGNSA. The CDR3 is made up of 16 amino acids. The V gene end was trimmed by 4 bases and the J gene end by 0 bases; junction bases not matched to a gene: 1. The CDR3 sequence is CASSWTSGVSYNEQFF. For the CDR3, the DNA is TGTGCCAGCAGCTGGACTAGCGGGGTCTCCTACAATGAGCAGTTCTTC.

This clonotype appeared a few times. The chain links TRBV28 to TRBJ2-7, with D possibly being TRBD2 (6 bases). The CDR3 runs to 13 residues. From germline, CDR1 is MDHEN and CDR2 SYDVKM. With 4 bases removed from V and 2 bases from J, the gap between germline ends came to 9 bases. CDR3 sequence: CASSWRLAYEQYF. The CDR3 bases are TGTGCCAGCAGTTGGAGACTAGCCTACGAGCAGTACTTC. Full variable domain (missing parts from reference TRBV28 and TRBJ2-7): DVKVTQSSRYLVKRTGEKVFLECVQDMDHENMFWYRQDPGLGLRLIYFSYDVKMKEKGDIPEGYSVSREKKERFSLILESASTNQTSMYLCASSWRLAYEQYFGPGTRLTVT.

This clonotype came up a few times. V usage is TRBV28 and J usage is TRBJ2-1; D is possibly TRBD2 (6 bases). Per the germline V gene, CDR1 is MDHEN and CDR2 is SYDVKM. V was shortened by 6 bases and J by 8 bases, with 23 bases between the two germline ends. This CDR3 has 16 residues. The CDR3 bases are TGTGCCAGCAGCCCCCGCGAGGGACCCTCTAGCGATGAGCAGTTCTTC. Residues: CASSPREGPSSDEQFF.

This clonotype has a handful of counts. V is TRBV21-1 and J is TRBJ2-7; the D call TRBD1 from the table was never checked on the DNA. TRBV21-1 is classified as a pseudogene. The CDR3 is 14 amino acids. CDR3 loop: CASSKSPTGNEQYF. The CDR3 DNA sequence: TGTGCCAGCAGCAAAAGCCCAACGGGAAACGAGCAGTACTTC.

The chain carries TRBV29-1 and TRBJ2-7; 7 bases are a match to TRBD2. Trimming took 7 bases from V and 6 from J; bases not matched to a gene: 12. The CDR3 extends over 13 amino acids. From germline, CDR1 is SQVTM and CDR2 ANQGSEA. CDR3 protein: CSGTSGLGIEQYF. As DNA, the CDR3 is TGCAGCGGTACCTCCGGACTAGGAATCGAGCAGTACTTC.